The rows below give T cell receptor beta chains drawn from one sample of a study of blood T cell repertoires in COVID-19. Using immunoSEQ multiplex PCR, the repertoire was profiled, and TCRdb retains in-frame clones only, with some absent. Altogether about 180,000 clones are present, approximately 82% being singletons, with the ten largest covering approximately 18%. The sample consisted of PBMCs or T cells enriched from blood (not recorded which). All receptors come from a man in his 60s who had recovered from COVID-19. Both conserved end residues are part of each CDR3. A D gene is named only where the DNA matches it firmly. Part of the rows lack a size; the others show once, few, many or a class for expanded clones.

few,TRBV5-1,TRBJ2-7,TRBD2,TGCGCCAGCAGGCTTAGCGGGAGCGCATACGAGCAGTACTTC,CASRLSGSAYEQYF
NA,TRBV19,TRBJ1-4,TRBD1,TGTGCCAGTAGAAACGACAGGGCGGATGAAAAACTGTTTTTT,CASRNDRADEKLFF
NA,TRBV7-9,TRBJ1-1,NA,TGTGCCAGCAGCTTAGGGTATTCGGGGGAAGCTTTCTTT,CASSLGYSGEAFF
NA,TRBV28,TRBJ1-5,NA,TGTGCCAGTGGCGGTTTTAGCAATCAGCCCCAGCATTTT,CASGGFSNQPQHF
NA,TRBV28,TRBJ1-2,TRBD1,TGTGCCGGGGCGGACAGGGGGTACTATGGCTACACCTTC,CAGADRGYYGYTF
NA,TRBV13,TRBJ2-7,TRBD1,TGTGCCAGCAGATCACATACAGGGGAGTTGCCCTACGAGCAGTACTTC,CASRSHTGELPYEQYF
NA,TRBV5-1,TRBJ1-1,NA,TGCGCCAGCAGCTTGGTTTTGGGGGCTCTAAACACTGAAGCTTTCTTT,CASSLVLGALNTEAFF
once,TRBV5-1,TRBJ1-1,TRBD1,TGCGCCAGCACCAACCTGGGGACAGGACGAGGGACTGAAGCTTTCTTT,CASTNLGTGRGTEAFF
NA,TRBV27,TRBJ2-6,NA,TGTGCCAGCAGTTTGACACGGGGGGCCAACGTCCTGACTTTC,CASSLTRGANVLTF
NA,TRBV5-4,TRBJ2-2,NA,TGTGCCAGCAGCTTGGGAGGGGGTATGGACACCGGGGAGCTGTTTTTT,CASSLGGGMDTGELFF
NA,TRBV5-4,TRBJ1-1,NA,TGTGCCAGCAGCTCCAGACTAGAAGCTTTCTTT,CASSSRLEAFF
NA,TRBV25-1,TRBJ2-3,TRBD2,TGTGCCAGCCATGTTAGCGGGGATGGAGGTACGCAGTATTTT,CASHVSGDGGTQYF
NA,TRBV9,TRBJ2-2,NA,TGTGCCAGCAGCGTAGGGCTAGCGAGGTTGGCCGGGGAGCTGTTTTTT,CASSVGLARLAGELFF
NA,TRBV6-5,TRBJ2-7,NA,TGTGCCAGCAGCCCGGAAGGGGGAGTGGGGCGGGAGCAGTACTTC,CASSPEGGVGREQYF
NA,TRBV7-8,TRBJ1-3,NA,TGTGCCAGCAGCTCACCCACAGGAAACACCATATATTTT,CASSSPTGNTIYF
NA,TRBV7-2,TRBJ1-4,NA,TGTGCCAGCAGCTCTCCAAGCGGGGGTAATGAAAAACTGTTTTTT,CASSSPSGGNEKLFF
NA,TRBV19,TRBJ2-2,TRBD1,TGTGCCAGTAGTCCAGTTCGGACAGGGGACACCGGGGAGCTGTTTTTT,CASSPVRTGDTGELFF
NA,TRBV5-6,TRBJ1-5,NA,TGTGCCAGCAGCTTGTCCGGCAGGGGCAGCAATCAGCCCCAGCATTTT,CASSLSGRGSNQPQHF
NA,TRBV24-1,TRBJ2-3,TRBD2,TGTGCCACCAGTGATTCGGGACTAGCGGGGGGGCGGGCAGATACGCAGTATTTT,CATSDSGLAGGRADTQYF
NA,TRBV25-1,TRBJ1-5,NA,TGTGCCACCAATCCGTGGACACCACATTATAGCAATCAGCCCCAGCATTTT,CATNPWTPHYSNQPQHF
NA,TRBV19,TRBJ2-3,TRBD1,TGTGCCAGTAGTATTGGGGACAGTCGTACGCAGTATTTT,CASSIGDSRTQYF
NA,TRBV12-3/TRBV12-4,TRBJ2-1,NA,TGTGCCAGCAGTTTAAGGGGGTATGAGCAGTTCTTC,CASSLRGYEQFF
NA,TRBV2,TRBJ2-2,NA,TGTGCCAGGGGATCAGGTGGAGGAACCGGGGAGCTGTTTTTT,CARGSGGGTGELFF
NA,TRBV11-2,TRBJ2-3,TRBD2,TGTGCCAGCAGCCTGAGCGGGAGGTCTCGGGGGGCAGATACGCAGTATTTT,CASSLSGRSRGADTQYF
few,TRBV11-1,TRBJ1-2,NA,TGTGCCTCTGAGGGTAACTATGGCTACACCTTC,CASEGNYGYTF
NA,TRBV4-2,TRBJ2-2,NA,TGTGCCAGCAGCCAAGCTTTGCCCCCCCACATCACGAACACCGGGGAGCTGTTTTTT,CASSQALPPHITNTGELFF
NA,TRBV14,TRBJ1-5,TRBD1,TGTGCCAGCAGCACCCGGGACAGGGTGCTATTGAGCAATCAGCCCCAGCATTTT,CASSTRDRVLLSNQPQHF
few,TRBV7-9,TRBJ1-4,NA,TGTGCCAGCAGCTTGGGAGTGAATGAAAAACTGTTTTTT,CASSLGVNEKLFF
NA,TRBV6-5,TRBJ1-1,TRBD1,TGTGCCAGCAGGGGGGACAGTTGGACTGAAGCTTTCTTT,CASRGDSWTEAFF
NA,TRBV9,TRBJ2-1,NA,TGTGCCAGCAGCCCCCACGGCAGCGACGCCTACAATGAGCAGTTCTTC,CASSPHGSDAYNEQFF
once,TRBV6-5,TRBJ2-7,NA,TGTGCCAGCAGACAGACCGATGTAGGCGAGCAGTACTTC,CASRQTDVGEQYF
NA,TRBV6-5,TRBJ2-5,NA,TGTGCCAGCAGTTACACTACAGGGATAGAGACCCAGTACTTC,CASSYTTGIETQYF
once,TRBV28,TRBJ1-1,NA,TGTGCCAGCAGTTCCAGGGGCAAAGCTTTCTTT,CASSSRGKAFF
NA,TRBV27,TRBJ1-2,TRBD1,TGTGCCAGCAGTTTTCGTCGACAGGGGGCGTATGGCTACACCTTC,CASSFRRQGAYGYTF
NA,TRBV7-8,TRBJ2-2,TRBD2,TGTGCCAGCAGCCCCATCCAGCGGGAGGCGAACACCGGGGAGCTGTTTTTT,CASSPIQREANTGELFF
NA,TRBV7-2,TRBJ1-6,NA,TGTGCCAGCAGTTTGGGGCCGGGACAAAGATCACCCCTCCACTTT,CASSLGPGQRSPLHF
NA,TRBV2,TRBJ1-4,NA,TGTGCCAGCAGACAGAGACTAGTGGGTGTCACTAATGAAAAACTGTTTTTT,CASRQRLVGVTNEKLFF
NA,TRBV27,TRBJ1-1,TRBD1,TGTGCCAGCAGTTTCCTGGACAGGAGGAACACTGAAGCTTTCTTT,CASSFLDRRNTEAFF
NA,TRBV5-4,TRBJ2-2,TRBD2,TGTGCCAGCAGCCCGACTAGCGGGTACACCGGGGAGCTGTTTTTT,CASSPTSGYTGELFF
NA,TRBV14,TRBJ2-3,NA,TGTGCCAGCAGCCCCCGCCTAACAGATACGCAGTATTTT,CASSPRLTDTQYF
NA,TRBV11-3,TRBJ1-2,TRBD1,TGTGCCAGCCACGGACAGGGGGTTATCTATGGCTACACCTTC,CASHGQGVIYGYTF
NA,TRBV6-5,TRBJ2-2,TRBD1,TGTGCCAGCCGCCGGACAGGGAACACCGGGGAGCTGTTTTTT,CASRRTGNTGELFF
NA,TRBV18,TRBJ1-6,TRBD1,TGTGCCAGCTCGGCCATCCCTGGACAGGGGCAAGGTAATTCACCCCTCCACTTT,CASSAIPGQGQGNSPLHF
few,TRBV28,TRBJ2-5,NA,TGTGCCAGCCTTAAAGGGGGAAAGACCCAGTACTTC,CASLKGGKTQYF
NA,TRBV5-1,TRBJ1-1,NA,TGCGCCAGCAGCTACCTACAGGGAATGAACACTGAAGCTTTCTTT,CASSYLQGMNTEAFF
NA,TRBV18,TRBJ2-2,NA,TGTGCCAGCACCGGTCCCACGAACACCGGGGAGCTGTTTTTT,CASTGPTNTGELFF
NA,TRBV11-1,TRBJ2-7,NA,TGTGCCAGCAGCTTAGACGGAGTAAGCGACGAGCAGTACTTC,CASSLDGVSDEQYF
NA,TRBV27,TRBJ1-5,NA,TGTGCCAGCAGTTTGTTCCGATCCGGGGTTCAGCCCCAGCATTTT,CASSLFRSGVQPQHF
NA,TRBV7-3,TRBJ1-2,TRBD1,TGTGCCAGCAGCTCACCGGGACAGGGGAGCTATGGCTACACCTTC,CASSSPGQGSYGYTF
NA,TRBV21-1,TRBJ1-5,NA,TGTGCCAGCAGCAAAGTAGCGCCCCAGCATTTT,CASSKVAPQHF
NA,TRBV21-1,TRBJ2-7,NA,TGTGCCAGCAGCGAACACAGGTTTCATCGGCAGTACTTC,CASSEHRFHRQYF
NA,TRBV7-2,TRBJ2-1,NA,TGTGCCAGCAGCCGCCCGAGTCAGGGAACCAATGAGCAGTTCTTC,CASSRPSQGTNEQFF
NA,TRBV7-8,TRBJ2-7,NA,TGTGCCAGCAGCCCCAGGGGCGGGAGTCTATCCTACGAGCAGTACTTC,CASSPRGGSLSYEQYF
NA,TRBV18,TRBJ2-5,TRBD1,TGTGCCAGCTCACCACCCACAGGGGTGCAGACCCAGTACTTC,CASSPPTGVQTQYF